This entry describes one T cell receptor (beta chain). Germline and junction disagree at one end, which may indicate a read error. This sample was taken from a study of shared clonotypes between healthy human individuals. Profiling relied on immunoSEQ multiplex PCR, and the TCRdb table lists in-frame clones only, not all of them. The sample consists of hundreds of thousands of clones, about 96% of them appearing once. The source of this sequence is a woman under 40 in good health. Sequencing was carried out using naive CD4+ T cells sorted from blood. Subset here: CD45RA+ positively selected.

The CDR3 loop is CATSQGASGSGDTQYF. CDR3 bases: TGTGCCACCAGCCAGGGGGCTAGCGGGAGTGGCGATACGCAGTATTTT. This chain uses TRBV5-5 with TRBJ2-3; 10 bases fit TRBD2. CDR1 is SGHKS, CDR2 YYEKEE, per germline (reference sequence). This CDR3 has 16 residues. Together with reference TRBV5-5 and TRBJ2-3, the CDR3 gives the full variable domain: DAGVTQSPTHLIKTRGQQVTLRCSPISGHKSVSWYQQVLGQGPQFIFQYYEKEERGRGNFPDRFSARQFPNYSSELNVNALLLGDSALYLCATSQGASGSGDTQYFGPGTRLTVL.